Detailed here is one TCR beta chain. Its specificity is not known. Method: immunoSEQ multiplex PCR; TCRdb's copy keeps in-frame clones and lacks some. The sample has tens of thousands of clones, around nine tenths seen once. The data are from a study of OX40 agonist ivuxolimab in advanced cancers. Whole-study context: Past anti-PD-1, anti-PD-L1 or anti-CTLA-4 therapy was accepted, and roughly 42% had received some.

Study-wide results and caveats: In general, CD8+ T cells held more expanded clones than CD4+ did, on average. At 0.1 to 3.0 mg/kg, clonal expansion of CD4+ and CD8+ blood T cells had occurred by week 6.

Samples were taken at baseline and on day 1 of cycles 4 and 7. The sequences come from CD4+ or CD8+ T cells sorted from blood, collected in a trial of the OX40 agonist ivuxolimab. The TCR sequence derives from an adult with an advanced solid tumor such as melanoma, head and neck, liver or kidney cancer.

CDR3 nucleotides: TGTGCCAGCAGCACGTACAGGGCGAACACTGAAGCTTTCTTT. The encoded protein is CASSTYRANTEAFF. This chain joins TRBV7-2 and TRBJ1-1; D perhaps matches TRBD1 (6 bases). This CDR3 spans 14 amino acids. The germline V and J ends were trimmed by 5 bases and 1 base, with 11 bases remaining between them. Per germline, CDR1 SGHTA and CDR2 FQGNSA.